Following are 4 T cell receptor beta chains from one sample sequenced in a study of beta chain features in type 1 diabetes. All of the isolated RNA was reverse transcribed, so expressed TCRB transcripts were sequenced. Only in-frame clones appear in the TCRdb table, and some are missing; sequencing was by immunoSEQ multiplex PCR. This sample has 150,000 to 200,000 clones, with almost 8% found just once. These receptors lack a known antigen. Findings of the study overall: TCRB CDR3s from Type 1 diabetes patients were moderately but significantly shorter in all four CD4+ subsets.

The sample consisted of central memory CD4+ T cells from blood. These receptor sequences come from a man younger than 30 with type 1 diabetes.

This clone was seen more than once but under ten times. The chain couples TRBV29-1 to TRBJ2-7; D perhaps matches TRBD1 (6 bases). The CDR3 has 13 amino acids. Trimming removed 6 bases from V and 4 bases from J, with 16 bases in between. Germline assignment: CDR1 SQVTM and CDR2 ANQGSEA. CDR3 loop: CSVLYPGQYEQYF. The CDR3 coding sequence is TGCAGCGTGCTATACCCAGGACAGTACGAGCAGTACTTC.

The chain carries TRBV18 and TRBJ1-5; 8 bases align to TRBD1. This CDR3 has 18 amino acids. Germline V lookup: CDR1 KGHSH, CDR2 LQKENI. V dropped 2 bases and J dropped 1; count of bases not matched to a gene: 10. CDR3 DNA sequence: TGTGCCAGCTCACCAACCAGGGGGCGGGAGTTAAGCAATCAGCCCCAGCATTTT. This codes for CASSPTRGRELSNQPQHF.

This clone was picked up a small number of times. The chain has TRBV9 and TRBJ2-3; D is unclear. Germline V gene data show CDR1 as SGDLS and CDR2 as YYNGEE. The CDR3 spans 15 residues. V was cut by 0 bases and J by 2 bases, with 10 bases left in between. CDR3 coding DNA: TGTGCCAGCAGCGTAGGGCTAGTCCCCACAGATACGCAGTATTTT. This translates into CASSVGLVPTDTQYF.

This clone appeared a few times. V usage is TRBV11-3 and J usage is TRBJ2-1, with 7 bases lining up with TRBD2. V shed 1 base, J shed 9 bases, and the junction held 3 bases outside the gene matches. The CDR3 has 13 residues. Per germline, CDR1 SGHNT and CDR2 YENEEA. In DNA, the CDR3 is TGTGCCAGCAGCTTAGTGGGGGGGAGTGAGCAGTTCTTC. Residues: CASSLVGGSEQFF.